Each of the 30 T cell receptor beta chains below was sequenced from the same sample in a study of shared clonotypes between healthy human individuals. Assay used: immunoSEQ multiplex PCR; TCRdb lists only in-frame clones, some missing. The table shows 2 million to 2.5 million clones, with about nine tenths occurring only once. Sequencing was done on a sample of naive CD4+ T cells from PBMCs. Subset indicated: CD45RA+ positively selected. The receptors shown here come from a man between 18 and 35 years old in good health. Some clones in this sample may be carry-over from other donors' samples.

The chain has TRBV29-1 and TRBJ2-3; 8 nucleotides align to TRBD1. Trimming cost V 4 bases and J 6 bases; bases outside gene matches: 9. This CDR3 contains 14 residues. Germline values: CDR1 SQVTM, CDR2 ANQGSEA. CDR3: CSVVQDRVADTQYF. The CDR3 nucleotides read TGCAGCGTTGTCCAGGACAGGGTGGCCGATACGCAGTATTTT.

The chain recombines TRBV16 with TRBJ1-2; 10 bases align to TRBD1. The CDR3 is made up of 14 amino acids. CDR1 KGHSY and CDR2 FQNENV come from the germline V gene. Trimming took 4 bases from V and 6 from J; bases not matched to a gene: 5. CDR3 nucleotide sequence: TGTGCCAGCAGCCGCCGACAGGGGGCGGATGGCTACACCTTC. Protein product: CASSRRQGADGYTF.

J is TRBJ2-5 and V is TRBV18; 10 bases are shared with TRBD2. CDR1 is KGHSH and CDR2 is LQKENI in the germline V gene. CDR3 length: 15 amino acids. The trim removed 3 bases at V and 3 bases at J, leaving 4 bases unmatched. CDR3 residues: CASSPFTSGEETQYF. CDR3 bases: TGTGCCAGCTCACCGTTCACTAGCGGGGAAGAGACCCAGTACTTC.

The CDR3 DNA reads TGTGCCAGCAGCTCCATCCCGGCGTTTGGGGTCTATGGCTACACCTTC. It specifies CASSSIPAFGVYGYTF. The V call is TRBV11-2, the J call TRBJ1-2; D is uncertain. V was trimmed by 4 bases and J by 4 bases, leaving 19 bases between them. CDR3 length: 16 residues. CDR1 is SGHAT, CDR2 FQNNGV, per germline.

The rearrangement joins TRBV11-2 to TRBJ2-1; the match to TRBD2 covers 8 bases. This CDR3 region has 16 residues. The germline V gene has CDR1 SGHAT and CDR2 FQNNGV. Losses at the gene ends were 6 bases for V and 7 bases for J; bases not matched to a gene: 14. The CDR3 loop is CASSMTPGGRMNEQFF. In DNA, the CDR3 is TGTGCCAGCAGTATGACTCCGGGAGGGCGGATGAATGAGCAGTTCTTC. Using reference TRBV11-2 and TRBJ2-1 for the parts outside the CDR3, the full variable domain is EAGVAQSPRYKIIEKRQSVAFWCNPISGHATLYWYQQILGQGPKLLIQFQNNGVVDDSQLPKDRFSAERLKGVDSTLKIQPAKLEDSAVYLCASSMTPGGRMNEQFFGPGTRLTVL.

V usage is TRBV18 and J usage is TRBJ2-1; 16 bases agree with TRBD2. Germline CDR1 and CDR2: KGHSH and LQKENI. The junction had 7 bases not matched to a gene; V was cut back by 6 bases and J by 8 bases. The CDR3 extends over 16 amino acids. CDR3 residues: CASSPFGTSGRDEQFF. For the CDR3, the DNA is TGTGCCAGCTCGCCCTTCGGGACTAGCGGGAGGGATGAGCAGTTCTTC.

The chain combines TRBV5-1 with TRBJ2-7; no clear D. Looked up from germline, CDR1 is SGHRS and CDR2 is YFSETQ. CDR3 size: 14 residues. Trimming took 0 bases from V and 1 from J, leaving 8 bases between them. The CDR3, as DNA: TGCGCCAGCAGCTTGGCCGCCAGATCCTACGAGCAGTACTTC. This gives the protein CASSLAARSYEQYF.

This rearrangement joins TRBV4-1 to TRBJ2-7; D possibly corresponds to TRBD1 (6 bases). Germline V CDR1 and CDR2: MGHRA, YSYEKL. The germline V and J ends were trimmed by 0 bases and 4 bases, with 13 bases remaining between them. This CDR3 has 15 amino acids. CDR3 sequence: CASSQDSPGEYEQYF. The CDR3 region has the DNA TGCGCCAGCAGCCAAGATTCTCCAGGGGAGTACGAGCAGTACTTC.

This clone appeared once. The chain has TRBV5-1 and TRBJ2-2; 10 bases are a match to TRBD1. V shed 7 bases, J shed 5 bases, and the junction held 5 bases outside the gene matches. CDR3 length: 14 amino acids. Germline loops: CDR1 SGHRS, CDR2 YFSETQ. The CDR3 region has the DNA TGCGCCAGCGGGACAGGGGAAGGTACCGGGGAGCTGTTTTTT. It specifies CASGTGEGTGELFF. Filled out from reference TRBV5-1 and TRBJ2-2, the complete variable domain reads KAGVTQTPRYLIKTRGQQVTLSCSPISGHRSVSWYQQTPGQGLQFLFEYFSETQRNKGNFPGRFSGRQFSNSRSEMNVSTLELGDSALYLCASGTGEGTGELFFGEGSRLTVL.

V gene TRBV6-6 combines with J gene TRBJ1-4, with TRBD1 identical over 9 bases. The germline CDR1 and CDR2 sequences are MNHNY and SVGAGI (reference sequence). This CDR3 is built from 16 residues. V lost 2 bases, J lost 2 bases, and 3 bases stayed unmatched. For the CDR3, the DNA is TGTGCCAGCAGTTACCCGACAGGGGGGACTAATGAAAAACTGTTTTTT. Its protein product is CASSYPTGGTNEKLFF.

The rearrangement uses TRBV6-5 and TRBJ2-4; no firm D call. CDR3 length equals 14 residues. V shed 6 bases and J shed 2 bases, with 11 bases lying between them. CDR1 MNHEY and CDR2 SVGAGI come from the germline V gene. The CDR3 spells CASSTRGTKNIQYF. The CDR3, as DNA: TGTGCCAGCAGCACCCGTGGGACCAAAAACATTCAGTACTTC.

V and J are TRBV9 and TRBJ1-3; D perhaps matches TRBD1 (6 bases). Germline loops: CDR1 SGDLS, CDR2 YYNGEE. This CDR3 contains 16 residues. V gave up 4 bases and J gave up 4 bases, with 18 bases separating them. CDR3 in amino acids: CASSPRQQGSGNTIYF. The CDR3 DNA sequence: TGTGCCAGCAGCCCCCGGCAACAGGGATCGGGAAACACCATATATTTT.

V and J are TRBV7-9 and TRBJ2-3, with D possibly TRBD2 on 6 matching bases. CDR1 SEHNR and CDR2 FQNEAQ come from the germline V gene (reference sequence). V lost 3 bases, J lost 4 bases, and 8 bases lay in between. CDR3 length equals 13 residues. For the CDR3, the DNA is TGTGCCAGCAGCTTGGACTACGCAGATACGCAGTATTTT. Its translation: CASSLDYADTQYF. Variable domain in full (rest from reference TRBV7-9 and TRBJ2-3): DTGVSQNPRHKITKRGQNVTFRCDPISEHNRLYWYRQTLGQGPEFLTYFQNEAQLEKSRLLSDRFSAERPKGSFSTLEIQRTEQGDSAMYLCASSLDYADTQYFGPGTRLTVL.

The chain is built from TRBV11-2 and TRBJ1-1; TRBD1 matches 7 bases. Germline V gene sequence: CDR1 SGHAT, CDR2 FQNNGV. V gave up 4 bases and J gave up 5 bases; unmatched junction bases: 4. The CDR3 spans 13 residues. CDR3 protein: CASSSLRGTEAFF. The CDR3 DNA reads TGTGCCAGCAGCTCTCTCAGGGGGACTGAAGCTTTCTTT.

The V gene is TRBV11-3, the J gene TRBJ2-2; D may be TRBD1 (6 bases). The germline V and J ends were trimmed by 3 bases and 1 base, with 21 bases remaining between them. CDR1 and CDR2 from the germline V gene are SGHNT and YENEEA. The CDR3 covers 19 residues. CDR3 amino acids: CASSFYSVSGTQNTGELFF. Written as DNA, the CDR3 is TGTGCCAGCAGCTTTTACTCCGTATCCGGGACACAGAACACCGGGGAGCTGTTTTTT. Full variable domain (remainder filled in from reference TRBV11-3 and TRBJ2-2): EAGVVQSPRYKIIEKKQPVAFWCNPISGHNTLYWYLQNLGQGPELLIRYENEEAVDDSQLPKDRFSAERLKGVDSTLKIQPAELGDSAVYLCASSFYSVSGTQNTGELFFGEGSRLTVL.

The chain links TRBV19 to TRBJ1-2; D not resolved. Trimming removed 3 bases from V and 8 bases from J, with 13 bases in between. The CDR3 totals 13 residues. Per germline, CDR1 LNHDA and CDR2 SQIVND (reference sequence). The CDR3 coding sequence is TGTGCCAGTAGTATTCAATATGCGACAGGCTACACCTTC. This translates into CASSIQYATGYTF.

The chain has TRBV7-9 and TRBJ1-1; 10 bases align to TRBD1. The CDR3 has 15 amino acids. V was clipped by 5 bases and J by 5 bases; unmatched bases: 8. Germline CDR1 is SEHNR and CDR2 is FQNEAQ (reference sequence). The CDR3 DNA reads TGTGCCAGCAGCCTTTTAGGGACAGGGGTTACTGAAGCTTTCTTT. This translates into CASSLLGTGVTEAFF.

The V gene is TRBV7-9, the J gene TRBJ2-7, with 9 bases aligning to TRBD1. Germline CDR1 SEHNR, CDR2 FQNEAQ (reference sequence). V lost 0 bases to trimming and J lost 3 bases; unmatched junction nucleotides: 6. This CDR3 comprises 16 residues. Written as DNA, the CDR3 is TGTGCCAGCAGCTTAGCGTTCGGGACAGGGCACTACGAGCAGTACTTC. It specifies CASSLAFGTGHYEQYF.

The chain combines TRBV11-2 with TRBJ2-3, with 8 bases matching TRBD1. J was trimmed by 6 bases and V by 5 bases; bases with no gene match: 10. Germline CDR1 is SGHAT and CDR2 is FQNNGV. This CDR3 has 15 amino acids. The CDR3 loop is CASSLTGRGPDTQYF. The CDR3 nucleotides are TGTGCCAGCAGCCTGACGGGCAGGGGGCCTGATACGCAGTATTTT.

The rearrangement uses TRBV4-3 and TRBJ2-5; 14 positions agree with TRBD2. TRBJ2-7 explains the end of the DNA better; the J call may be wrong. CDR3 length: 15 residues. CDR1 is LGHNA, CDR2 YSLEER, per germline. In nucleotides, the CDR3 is TGCGCCAGCAGCCAAGGACTAGCGGGAGGGTACGAGCAGTACTTC. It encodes CASSQGLAGGYEQYF.

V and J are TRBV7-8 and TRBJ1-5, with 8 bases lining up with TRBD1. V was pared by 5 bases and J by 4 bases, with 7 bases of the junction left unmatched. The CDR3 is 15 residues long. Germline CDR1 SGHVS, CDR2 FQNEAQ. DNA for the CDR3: TGTGCCAGCAGCCCCAACCGGACAGGGAATCAGCCCCAGCATTTT. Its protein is CASSPNRTGNQPQHF.

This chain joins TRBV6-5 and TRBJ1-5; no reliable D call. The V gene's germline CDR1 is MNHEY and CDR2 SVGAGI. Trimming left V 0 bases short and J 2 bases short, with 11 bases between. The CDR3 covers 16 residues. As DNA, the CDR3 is TGTGCCAGCAGTTACTCGTCGGGATTGGGCAATCAGCCCCAGCATTTT. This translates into CASSYSSGLGNQPQHF.

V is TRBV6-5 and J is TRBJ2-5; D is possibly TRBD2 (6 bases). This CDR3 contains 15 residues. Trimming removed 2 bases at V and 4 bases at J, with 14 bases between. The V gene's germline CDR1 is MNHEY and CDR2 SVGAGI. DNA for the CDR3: TGTGCCAGCAGTTACCCGGACGCCGGGGGAGAGACCCAGTACTTC. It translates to CASSYPDAGGETQYF.

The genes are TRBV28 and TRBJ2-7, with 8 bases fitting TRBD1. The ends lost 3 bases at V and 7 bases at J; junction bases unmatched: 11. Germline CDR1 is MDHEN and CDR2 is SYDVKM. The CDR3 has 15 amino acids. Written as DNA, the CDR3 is TGTGCCAGCAGTTTTGTGGCAGGGGGCAAGGGGGAGCAGTACTTC. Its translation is CASSFVAGGKGEQYF.

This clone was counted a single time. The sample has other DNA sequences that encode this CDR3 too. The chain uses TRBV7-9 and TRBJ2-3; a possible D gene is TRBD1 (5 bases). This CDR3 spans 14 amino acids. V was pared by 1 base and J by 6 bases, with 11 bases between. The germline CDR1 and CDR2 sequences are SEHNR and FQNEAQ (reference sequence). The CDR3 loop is CASSLGQGLDTQYF. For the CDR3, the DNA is TGTGCCAGCAGCTTAGGGCAGGGATTGGATACGCAGTATTTT. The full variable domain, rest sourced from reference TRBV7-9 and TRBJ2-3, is DTGVSQNPRHKITKRGQNVTFRCDPISEHNRLYWYRQTLGQGPEFLTYFQNEAQLEKSRLLSDRFSAERPKGSFSTLEIQRTEQGDSAMYLCASSLGQGLDTQYFGPGTRLTVL.

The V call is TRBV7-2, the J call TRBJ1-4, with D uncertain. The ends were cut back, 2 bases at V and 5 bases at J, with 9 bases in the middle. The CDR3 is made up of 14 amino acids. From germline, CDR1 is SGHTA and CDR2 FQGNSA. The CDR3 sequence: CASSLQRSNEKLFF. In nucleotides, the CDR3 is TGTGCCAGCAGCTTACAGAGGTCAAATGAAAAACTGTTTTTT.

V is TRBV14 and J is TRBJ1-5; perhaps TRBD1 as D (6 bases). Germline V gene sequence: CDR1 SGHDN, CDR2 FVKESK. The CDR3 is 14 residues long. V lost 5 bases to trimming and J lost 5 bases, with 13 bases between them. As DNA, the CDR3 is TGTGCCAGCAGCGAAGGGGGTGTCGATCAGCCCCAGCATTTT. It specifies CASSEGGVDQPQHF.

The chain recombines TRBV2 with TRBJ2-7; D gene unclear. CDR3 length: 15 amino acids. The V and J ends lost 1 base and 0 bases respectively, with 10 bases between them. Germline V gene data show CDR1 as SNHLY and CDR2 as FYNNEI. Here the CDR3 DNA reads TGTGCCAGCAGTGAAGTGGCGTTGAGCTCCTACGAGCAGTACTTC. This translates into CASSEVALSSYEQYF.

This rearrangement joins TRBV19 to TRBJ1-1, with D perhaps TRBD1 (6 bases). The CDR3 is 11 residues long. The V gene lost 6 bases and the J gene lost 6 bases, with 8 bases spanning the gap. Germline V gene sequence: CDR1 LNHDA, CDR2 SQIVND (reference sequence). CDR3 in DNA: TGTGCCAGTAGAAGGACAGCTGAAGCTTTCTTT. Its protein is CASRRTAEAFF.

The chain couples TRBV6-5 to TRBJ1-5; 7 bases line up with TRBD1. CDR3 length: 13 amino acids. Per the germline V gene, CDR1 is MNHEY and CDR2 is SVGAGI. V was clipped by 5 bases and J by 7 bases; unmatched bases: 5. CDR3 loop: CASSTGVRQPQHF. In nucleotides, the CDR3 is TGTGCCAGCAGTACAGGGGTCCGGCAGCCCCAGCATTTT.